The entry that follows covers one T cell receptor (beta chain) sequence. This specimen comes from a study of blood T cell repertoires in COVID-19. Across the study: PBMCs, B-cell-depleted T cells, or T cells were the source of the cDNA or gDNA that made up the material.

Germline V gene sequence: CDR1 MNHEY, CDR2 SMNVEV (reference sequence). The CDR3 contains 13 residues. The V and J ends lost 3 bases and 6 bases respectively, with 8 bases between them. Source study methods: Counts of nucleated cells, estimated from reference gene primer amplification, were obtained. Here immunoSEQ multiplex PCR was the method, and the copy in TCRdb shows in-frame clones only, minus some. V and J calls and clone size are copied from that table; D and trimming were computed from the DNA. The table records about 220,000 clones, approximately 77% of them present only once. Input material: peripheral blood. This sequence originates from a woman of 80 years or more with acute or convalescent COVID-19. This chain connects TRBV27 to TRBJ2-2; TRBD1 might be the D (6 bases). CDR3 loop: CASSFWTAGELFF. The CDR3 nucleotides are TGTGCCAGCAGTTTTTGGACAGCCGGGGAGCTGTTTTTT.